Each of the 31 T cell receptor beta chains below was sequenced from the same sample in a study of blood T cell repertoires in COVID-19. Only in-frame clones appear in the TCRdb table, and some are missing; sequencing was by immunoSEQ multiplex PCR. The data hold some 190,000 clones, with roughly 80% observed a single time. The sequencing sample was made of PBMCs or T cells enriched from blood (not recorded which). The receptors stem from a man aged 60 to 69 who had been exposed to COVID-19.

The chain links TRBV5-1 to TRBJ1-1; D is undetermined. Germline V gives CDR1 SGHRS, CDR2 YFSETQ. The V end lost 4 bases, the J end lost 3 bases, and 13 bases lay between the germline ends. CDR3 length: 14 residues. The CDR3 nucleotides read TGCGCCAGCAGCCCGATCCGGAGGTACACTGAAGCTTTCTTT. Protein sequence: CASSPIRRYTEAFF.

Only one count was recorded for this clone. This chain connects TRBV27 to TRBJ2-2; 8 bases map to TRBD1. V dropped 5 bases and J dropped 7; count of bases not matched to a gene: 15. The V gene's germline CDR1 is MNHEY and CDR2 SMNVEV (reference sequence). The CDR3 is 17 amino acids. As DNA, the CDR3 is TGTGCCAGCAGTCCCTCCACAGCAGGGGGCTATGGCGGGGAGCTGTTTTTT. Its translation is CASSPSTAGGYGGELFF.

The rearrangement uses TRBV28 and TRBJ2-3; D is ambiguous. Germline assignment: CDR1 MDHEN and CDR2 SYDVKM. This CDR3 contains 14 residues. Between the trimmed V and J ends, which lost 6 bases and 2 bases, there was a span of 12 bases. This chain's CDR3 is CASRYREPTDTQYF. The DNA for the CDR3 is TGTGCCAGCAGGTATAGAGAGCCCACAGATACGCAGTATTTT.

With regard to this clone: Its ends do not fully match the called genes, so a read error is possible. V and J are TRBV5-6 and TRBJ1-1, with 9 bases identical to TRBD1. CDR1 and CDR2 (germline): SGHDT, YYEEEE. The CDR3 is 13 residues long. CDR3 in DNA: TGTGCCAGCAGCTTTACAGGGGGCTCTGAGGCTTTCTTT. This gives the protein CASSFTGGSEAFF.

J is TRBJ2-5 and V is TRBV27, with 11 bases fitting TRBD1. Germline-derived CDR1 and CDR2 are MNHEY and SMNVEV (reference sequence). The CDR3 spans 16 residues. V lost 3 bases and J lost 2; bases outside the gene matches: 5. The DNA of the CDR3 is TGTGCCAGCAGTTTCCGGGACAGGGGGGGTCAAGAGACCCAGTACTTC. It encodes CASSFRDRGGQETQYF.

This clone has a handful of counts. J is TRBJ1-1 and V is TRBV28; tentative D call: TRBD1 (5 bases). V was cut by 6 bases and J by 4 bases, with 18 bases left in between. Germline V gene sequence: CDR1 MDHEN, CDR2 SYDVKM. There are 15 residues in the CDR3. The CDR3 loop reads CASRNPRVRATEAFF. The CDR3 DNA reads TGTGCCAGCAGGAACCCCAGGGTACGAGCCACTGAAGCTTTCTTT.

This chain links TRBV28 with TRBJ1-1, with TRBD1 as a possible D gene (6 bases). Trimming cost V 3 bases and J 4 bases, with 9 bases left between them. CDR1 is MDHEN and CDR2 is SYDVKM in the germline V gene. The CDR3 runs to 13 residues. CDR3: CASSLQGLTEAFF. Written as DNA, the CDR3 is TGTGCCAGCAGTTTGCAGGGGCTCACTGAAGCTTTCTTT. The whole variable domain, remainder taken from reference TRBV28 and TRBJ1-1, is DVKVTQSSRYLVKRTGEKVFLECVQDMDHENMFWYRQDPGLGLRLIYFSYDVKMKEKGDIPEGYSVSREKKERFSLILESASTNQTSMYLCASSLQGLTEAFFGQGTRLTVV.

The chain carries TRBV3-1 (or the pseudogene TRBV3-2) and TRBJ2-5, with D maybe TRBD2 (6 bases). CDR3 length equals 14 residues. V was trimmed by 2 bases and J by 2 bases, leaving 9 bases between them. The V gene's germline CDR1 is LGHDT and CDR2 YNNKEL (reference sequence). DNA of the CDR3: TGTGCCAGCAGCCAATTCGGGAGACAAGAGACCCAGTACTTC. It encodes CASSQFGRQETQYF.

V and J are TRBV5-1 and TRBJ1-1; weak D call: TRBD1 (6 bases). Germline CDR1 and CDR2: SGHRS and YFSETQ. Trimming removed 0 bases at V and 6 bases at J, with 12 bases between. The CDR3 runs 14 residues. Written as DNA, the CDR3 is TGCGCCAGCAGCTTGGGGACAGCTTTGGCTGAAGCTTTCTTT. It encodes CASSLGTALAEAFF.

This clone was detected only a few times. The V and J genes are TRBV18 and TRBJ2-3; D remains unclear. The V end was cut by 3 bases, the J end by 3 bases, with 4 bases between. The CDR3 contains 12 residues. Germline loops: CDR1 KGHSH, CDR2 LQKENI. In DNA form, the CDR3 reads TGTGCCAGCTCACCGACTACAGATACGCAGTATTTT. Translation: CASSPTTDTQYF.

V and J are TRBV25-1 and TRBJ1-2; 7 nucleotides line up with TRBD1. J was trimmed by 8 bases and V by 7 bases; bases with no gene match: 10. The CDR3 length is 13 residues. CDR1 MGHDK and CDR2 SYGVNS come from the germline V gene. The CDR3 spells CASTGQDYVGYTF. In DNA form, the CDR3 reads TGTGCCAGCACTGGACAGGATTACGTAGGCTACACCTTC.

The chain employs TRBV7-8 and TRBJ2-7, with TRBD1 matching 11 bases. The CDR3 is 15 amino acids. The J segment lost 7 bases and the V segment lost 5 bases, leaving 10 bases of the junction unmatched. CDR1 and CDR2 from the germline V gene are SGHVS and FQNEAQ. The CDR3 spells CASSPAPGQGGEQYF. The DNA for the CDR3 is TGTGCCAGCAGCCCCGCCCCGGGACAGGGGGGTGAGCAGTACTTC.

The J gene is TRBJ2-1, the V gene TRBV6-5; 9 bases match TRBD1. The CDR3 totals 14 residues. The germline V gene encodes CDR1 MNHEY and CDR2 SVGAGI. Trimming took 6 bases from V and 5 from J; bases not matched to a gene: 5. CDR3 in DNA: TGTGCCAGCAGCCCGGGACAGGGTAACAATGAGCAGTTCTTC. Translating it yields CASSPGQGNNEQFF.

This clone was detected once. V and J are TRBV28 and TRBJ1-5; 9 bases align to TRBD1. The trim removed 8 bases at V and 4 bases at J, leaving 6 bases unmatched. This CDR3 comprises 14 residues. The germline V gene has CDR1 MDHEN and CDR2 SYDVKM. The CDR3 DNA reads TGTGCCAGCGGGCCGGGACAGGGAAATCAGCCCCAGCATTTT. Translated, it gives CASGPGQGNQPQHF.

This chain connects TRBV24-1 to TRBJ2-6; D remains ambiguous. The germline V gene encodes CDR1 KGHDR and CDR2 SFDVKD. The CDR3 spans 14 residues. V was trimmed by 5 bases and J by 0 bases, leaving 4 bases between them. The DNA for the CDR3 is TGTGCCACCAGTGGGGCCTCTGGGGCCAACGTCCTGACTTTC. Translating it yields CATSGASGANVLTF.

This rearrangement joins TRBV5-6 to TRBJ2-5; the D gene is possibly TRBD2 (6 bases). This CDR3 region has 17 residues. Trimming left V 4 bases short and J 3 bases short, with 22 bases between. Germline CDR1 SGHDT, CDR2 YYEEEE. The DNA of the CDR3 is TGTGCCAGCAGCCCTACCCCTACGGGAGTATCGAAAGAGACCCAGTACTTC. Amino acid sequence: CASSPTPTGVSKETQYF.

V gene TRBV2 combines with J gene TRBJ2-5; maybe TRBD2 (6 bases). The CDR3 consists of 16 residues. Per the germline V gene, CDR1 is SNHLY and CDR2 is FYNNEI. V lost 1 base to trimming and J lost 4 bases, with 16 bases between them. The CDR3 spells CASSEDSGVPPETQYF. The CDR3 region has the DNA TGTGCCAGCAGTGAAGATTCGGGAGTTCCCCCAGAGACCCAGTACTTC.

This chain links TRBV27 with TRBJ2-3; D is unresolved. The germline V gene has CDR1 MNHEY and CDR2 SMNVEV (reference sequence). CDR3 length equals 14 residues. The ends were cut back, 4 bases at V and 0 bases at J, with 8 bases in the middle. The CDR3 region is CASSSPGSTDTQYF. Here the CDR3 DNA reads TGTGCCAGCAGTTCCCCGGGTAGCACAGATACGCAGTATTTT.

The chain employs TRBV6-5 and TRBJ2-3; D is possibly TRBD1 (6 bases). This CDR3 spans 12 amino acids. V lost 9 bases and J 3 bases, leaving 10 bases between the germline ends. The germline CDR1 and CDR2 sequences are MNHEY and SVGAGI. Here the CDR3 reads CASRTGTDTQYF. In DNA, the CDR3 is TGTGCCAGTAGAACAGGGACAGATACGCAGTATTTT.

This chain connects TRBV14 to TRBJ2-1; 8 bases fit TRBD2. V was pared by 6 bases and J by 4 bases, with 5 bases of the junction left unmatched. This CDR3 comprises 14 residues. Germline V lookup: CDR1 SGHDN, CDR2 FVKESK. The chain's CDR3 is CASSETSGYNEQFF. As DNA, the CDR3 is TGTGCCAGCAGTGAAACTAGCGGATACAATGAGCAGTTCTTC.

The chain joins TRBV30 to TRBJ1-2; D unclear. Trimming shortened V by 5 bases and J by 2 bases, and 6 bases separated the two germline ends. CDR1 and CDR2 (germline): GTSNPN, SVGIG (reference sequence). There are 11 residues in the CDR3. The CDR3 sequence: CAWGENYGYTF. The CDR3 DNA sequence: TGTGCCTGGGGGGAGAACTATGGCTACACCTTC. Using reference TRBV30 and TRBJ1-2 for the parts outside the CDR3, the full variable domain is SQTIHQWPATLVQPVGSPLSLECTVEGTSNPNLYWYRQAAGRGLQLLFYSVGIGQISSEVPQNLSASRPQDRQFILSSKKLLLSDSGFYLCAWGENYGYTFGSGTRLTVV.

To note about this clone: Sequence at one end of the junction differs from germline and may be a read error. The chain carries TRBV27 and TRBJ2-7; D gene uncertain. In germline, CDR1 is MNHEY, CDR2 SMNVEV (reference sequence). There are 13 residues in the CDR3. CDR3 loop: CASSAWASHEQYF. As DNA, the CDR3 is TGTGCCAGCAGTGCATGGGCCTCCCACGAGCAGTACTTC.

The chain joins TRBV14 to TRBJ2-4, with 11 nucleotides matching TRBD2. This CDR3 spans 15 amino acids. The ends lost 0 bases at V and 9 bases at J; junction bases unmatched: 4. Per germline, CDR1 SGHDN and CDR2 FVKESK. CDR3 sequence (DNA): TGTGCCAGCAGCCAAGATATACTAGCGGGAGCCATTCAGTACTTC. It specifies CASSQDILAGAIQYF.

This sequence joins TRBV24-1 and TRBJ2-5, with D maybe TRBD1 (6 bases). This CDR3 is built from 15 residues. Trimming took 3 bases from V and 1 from J, leaving 11 bases between them. The germline gives CDR1 KGHDR, CDR2 SFDVKD. The CDR3 DNA reads as TGTGCCACCAGTGATCCTGGACAGTTCCAAGAGACCCAGTACTTC. It codes for CATSDPGQFQETQYF.

V and J are TRBV6-5 and TRBJ2-3, with 9 bases fitting TRBD1. This CDR3 contains 14 residues. V shed 5 bases, J shed 3 bases, and the junction held 3 bases outside the gene matches. Germline V gene lookup returns CDR1 MNHEY and CDR2 SVGAGI. The CDR3 nucleotides read TGTGCCAGCAGTACTGACAGGGGGACAGATACGCAGTATTTT. It is translated as CASSTDRGTDTQYF.

The V and J genes are TRBV29-1 and TRBJ1-2; unclear D gene. Trimming left V 2 bases short and J 0 bases short, with 4 bases between. This CDR3 region has 12 residues. Per the germline V gene, CDR1 is SQVTM and CDR2 is ANQGSEA. Written as DNA, the CDR3 is TGCAGCGTTGAATTAGCTAACTATGGCTACACCTTC. It codes for CSVELANYGYTF.

This sequence joins TRBV27 and TRBJ2-3; 9 bases agree with TRBD2. The CDR3 sequence is 15 residues long. J lost 5 bases, V lost 5 bases, and 8 bases had no gene match. CDR1 is MNHEY, CDR2 SMNVEV, per germline (reference sequence). CDR3: CASSRLAGAGDTQYF. The CDR3 DNA reads as TGTGCCAGCAGTAGATTAGCGGGAGCGGGAGATACGCAGTATTTT.

This sequence joins TRBV30 and TRBJ2-2; perhaps TRBD1 as D (6 bases). The CDR3 runs to 12 residues. Germline lookup yields CDR1 GTSNPN and CDR2 SVGIG (reference sequence). Deletions cut 5 bases from V and 6 bases from J, with 10 bases between. This CDR3 reads CAWSQGPGELFF. The DNA of the CDR3 is TGTGCCTGGTCGCAGGGGCCCGGGGAGCTGTTTTTT.

J is TRBJ1-2 and V is TRBV6-4, with D hard to call. Germline V gene data show CDR1 as MRHNA and CDR2 as SNTAGT. This CDR3 comprises 16 residues. V was cut by 4 bases and J by 2 bases, with 17 bases left in between. For the CDR3, the DNA is TGTGCCAGCAGTGTTCCAGGTCTCAACCCGAACTATGGCTACACCTTC. As protein: CASSVPGLNPNYGYTF.

The chain combines TRBV5-1 with TRBJ1-1; perhaps TRBD1 as D (5 bases). Germline V gene sequence: CDR1 SGHRS, CDR2 YFSETQ. The CDR3 has 13 residues. V lost 6 bases and J lost 4, with 13 bases in between. CDR3 amino acids: CASTRGVSTEAFF. CDR3 DNA: TGCGCCAGCACGCGGGGGGTATCCACTGAAGCTTTCTTT.

The rearrangement uses TRBV5-1 and TRBJ2-1; 13 bases agree with TRBD2. This CDR3 contains 16 residues. Germline V lookup: CDR1 SGHRS, CDR2 YFSETQ. V trimming: 4 bases; J trimming: 7 bases; junction bases outside the gene matches: 8. CDR3 amino acids: CASSPWGLAGTNEQFF. For the CDR3, the DNA is TGCGCCAGCAGCCCCTGGGGACTAGCGGGAACGAATGAGCAGTTCTTC. Supplemented by reference TRBV5-1 and TRBJ2-1, the full variable domain reads KAGVTQTPRYLIKTRGQQVTLSCSPISGHRSVSWYQQTPGQGLQFLFEYFSETQRNKGNFPGRFSGRQFSNSRSEMNVSTLELGDSALYLCASSPWGLAGTNEQFFGPGTRLTVL.